Below, 15 T cell receptor beta chains from the same sample are listed, as sequenced in a study of blood T cell repertoires in COVID-19. Clones were read by immunoSEQ multiplex PCR, and TCRdb kept only the in-frame ones, dropping some. The repertoire holds roughly 250,000 clones, with 70% to 90% as singletons. The sequenced material came from PBMCs or T cells enriched from blood (not recorded which). The source of these receptors is a woman aged 25 to 45 who had recovered from COVID-19.

As DNA, the CDR3 is TGCGCCAGCAGTGTCGACAGGGGGCTGGACGAGCAGTACTTC. Amino acids: CASSVDRGLDEQYF. This chain uses TRBV5-1 with TRBJ2-7; 10 nucleotides agree with TRBD1. This CDR3 spans 14 amino acids. The germline CDR1 and CDR2 sequences are SGHRS and YFSETQ. The junction had 7 bases not matched to a gene; V was cut back by 5 bases and J by 5 bases. The whole variable domain, filled in from reference TRBV5-1 and TRBJ2-7, reads KAGVTQTPRYLIKTRGQQVTLSCSPISGHRSVSWYQQTPGQGLQFLFEYFSETQRNKGNFPGRFSGRQFSNSRSEMNVSTLELGDSALYLCASSVDRGLDEQYFGPGTRLTVT.

This chain links TRBV7-8 with TRBJ2-1; D is possibly TRBD2 (5 bases). This CDR3 comprises 14 residues. V was clipped by 1 base and J by 6 bases, with 10 bases between them. Germline CDR1 reads SGHVS; CDR2 reads FQNEAQ. DNA of the CDR3: TGTGCCAGCAGCTTAGAGTACGGGGTCAATGAGCAGTTCTTC. It is translated as CASSLEYGVNEQFF.

This clone is a singleton in its sample. The chain uses TRBV6-5 and TRBJ1-2; D not resolved. With 10 bases removed from V and 2 bases from J, the gap between germline ends came to 17 bases. The length of the CDR3 is 14 residues. The V gene's germline CDR1 is MNHEY and CDR2 SVGAGI. CDR3 sequence (DNA): TGTGCCACCGCATCATATAGCGGAAACTATGGCTACACCTTC. This gives the protein CATASYSGNYGYTF.

The chain is built from TRBV4-1 and TRBJ2-5; D is ambiguous. Trimming cost V 1 base and J 5 bases, with 17 bases left between them. CDR1 is MGHRA, CDR2 YSYEKL, per germline. The CDR3 loop spans 16 amino acids. CDR3 sequence reads: CASSQAAPKGRETQYF. DNA of the CDR3: TGCGCCAGCAGCCAAGCAGCGCCTAAAGGTCGGGAGACCCAGTACTTC.

The CDR3 sequence: CASSYSISLQGAAQYF. The CDR3 coding sequence is TGTGCCAGCAGTTACTCAATTTCCCTACAGGGGGCTGCGCAGTATTTT. The rearrangement joins TRBV6-5 to TRBJ2-3, with 9 bases that match TRBD1. CDR3 size: 16 residues. The V gene's germline CDR1 is MNHEY and CDR2 SVGAGI. V lost 0 bases to trimming and J lost 10 bases; unmatched junction nucleotides: 11.

The V gene is TRBV29-1, the J gene TRBJ2-3; a possible D gene is TRBD2 (5 bases). The germline V gene encodes CDR1 SQVTM and CDR2 ANQGSEA. There are 11 residues in the CDR3. V lost 6 bases and J 3 bases, leaving 7 bases between the germline ends. CDR3 bases: TGCAGCGTAGACTATACAGATACGCAGTATTTT. As protein: CSVDYTDTQYF.

The chain carries TRBV10-3 and TRBJ2-4; tentatively, D is TRBD2 (5 bases). Germline V CDR1 and CDR2: ENHRY, SYGVKD. V lost 2 bases, J lost 3 bases, and 11 bases lay in between. The CDR3 totals 15 residues. The CDR3 nucleotides read TGTGCCATCAGTGAGGAGGGTTTTGACAAAAACATTCAGTACTTC. This encodes CAISEEGFDKNIQYF.

The genes are TRBV6-4 and TRBJ1-2; possible D gene TRBD1, 5 bases. From germline, CDR1 is MRHNA and CDR2 SNTAGT. The germline V and J ends were trimmed by 0 bases and 4 bases, with 12 bases remaining between them. The CDR3 covers 15 residues. The CDR3 region is CASSDSPGGGYGYTF. CDR3 bases: TGTGCCAGCAGTGACTCGCCAGGCGGGGGCTATGGCTACACCTTC.

V usage is TRBV18 and J usage is TRBJ2-7; 9 nucleotides align to TRBD1. After removal of 2 bases from V and 3 bases from J, the junction contained 5 bases not matched to a gene. CDR1 is KGHSH, CDR2 LQKENI, per germline. The CDR3 totals 15 residues. In DNA, the CDR3 is TGTGCCAGCTCACCAAGGCGGACAGGGGACTACGAGCAGTACTTC. Translation: CASSPRRTGDYEQYF. Looking up the rest from reference TRBV18 and TRBJ2-7 gives the full variable domain: NAGVMQNPRHLVRRRGQEARLRCSPMKGHSHVYWYRQLPEEGLKFMVYLQKENIIDESGMPKERFSAEFPKEGPSILRIQQVVRGDSAAYFCASSPRRTGDYEQYFGPGTRLTVT.

The rearrangement links TRBV7-9 to TRBJ1-5, with 11 bases identical to TRBD1. This CDR3 has 16 amino acids. The trim removed 1 base at V and 5 bases at J, leaving 4 bases unmatched. Germline CDR1 SEHNR, CDR2 FQNEAQ (reference sequence). The chain's CDR3 is CASSLGDRGIDQPQHF. The CDR3 coding sequence is TGTGCCAGCAGCTTAGGGGACAGGGGGATCGATCAGCCCCAGCATTTT.

This chain joins TRBV10-1 and TRBJ2-5; unclear D gene. This CDR3 has 13 amino acids. V was shortened by 4 bases and J by 1 base, with 7 bases between the two germline ends. Germline loops: CDR1 WNHNN, CDR2 SYGVQD (reference sequence). The DNA for the CDR3 is TGCGCCAGCAGTGCGTCAGCCCAAGAGACCCAGTACTTC. Residues: CASSASAQETQYF.

V is TRBV27 and J is TRBJ1-4; 7 bases align to TRBD1. The V gene's germline CDR1 is MNHEY and CDR2 SMNVEV (reference sequence). V lost 8 bases and J lost 7; bases outside the gene matches: 13. The CDR3 length is 15 residues. The CDR3, as DNA: TGTGCCAGCTCCCAGGAGGGGGCAGGGAGTGAAAAACTGTTTTTT. This codes for CASSQEGAGSEKLFF. Supplemented by reference TRBV27 and TRBJ1-4, the full variable domain reads EAQVTQNPRYLITVTGKKLTVTCSQNMNHEYMSWYRQDPGLGLRQIYYSMNVEVTDKGDVPEGYKVSRKEKRNFPLILESPSPNQTSLYFCASSQEGAGSEKLFFGSGTQLSVL.

The chain carries TRBV2 and TRBJ2-6; the match to TRBD1 covers 7 bases. This CDR3 is built from 16 residues. CDR1 and CDR2 (germline): SNHLY, FYNNEI. With 6 bases clipped from V and 4 bases from J, the junction kept 9 bases outside the gene matches. CDR3 residues: CASRRTGVQGANVLTF. The CDR3 bases are TGTGCCAGCAGAAGAACAGGGGTCCAGGGGGCCAACGTCCTGACTTTC.

V and J are TRBV28 and TRBJ1-5; D is ambiguous. Trimming took off 10 bases at V and 3 bases at J, with 16 bases between the two ends. Germline V gene sequence: CDR1 MDHEN, CDR2 SYDVKM. The CDR3 spans 14 residues. CDR3 coding DNA: TGTGCCAAAGCAGTATGGGGAGACAATCAGCCCCAGCATTTT. Protein: CAKAVWGDNQPQHF.

The chain couples TRBV4-1 to TRBJ1-3; D call uncertain. There are 13 residues in the CDR3. V lost 4 bases and J lost 2, with 6 bases in between. Looked up from germline, CDR1 is MGHRA and CDR2 is YSYEKL. CDR3 nucleotide sequence: TGCGCCAGCAGCCTAGCGCCTGGAAACACCATATATTTT. It encodes CASSLAPGNTIYF.